This T cell receptor beta chain is from a study of shared clonotypes between healthy human individuals. Whole-study context: Donors consisted of two women and three men between 18 and 49. General observations from the study: Collection of samples was limited to blood; tissue repertoires likely differ. Against clonotypes common to all four donors, non-shared ones had lower generation probabilities.

The CDR3 runs to 18 residues. Germline V CDR1 and CDR2: SGHNT, YYREEE (reference sequence). V lost 4 bases and J lost 2; bases outside the gene matches: 11. Terminally differentiated effector memory CD45RA+ cells were left out of the naive CD8 fraction, which was CD45RO-negative and positively selected for CCR7. Notes on this clone: Its cognate antigen is unknown.

The method was immunoSEQ multiplex PCR; TCRdb's version includes in-frame clones alone and lacks a portion of them. The sample yields about 2 million clones, roughly 95% seen once. This clonotype was sampled from a man aged 18 to 29 in good health. Sequencing used naive CD8+ T cells sorted from blood. This sequence joins TRBV5-4 and TRBJ2-2; TRBD2 matches 10 bases. CDR3 amino acids: CASSPLSLAGVNTGELFF. CDR3 coding DNA: TGTGCCAGCAGCCCATTAAGTCTAGCGGGAGTAAACACCGGGGAGCTGTTTTTT.